The rows below give T cell receptor beta chains drawn from one sample of a study of T-cell memory formation after mild COVID-19. TCRdb reprocessed the 5' RACE reads with MiXCR, giving one entry per CDR3 protein. Found here are 390,000 or so distinct CDR3 sequences, about 15% of them singletons; the top ten hold 20% to 25%. Sequencing was carried out using PBMCs or a T cell subset sorted from them (not recorded which). Receptors were obtained from a young man who had mild COVID-19 (a few samples of this study predate the infection). Cell type and time point are not known. Each CDR3 is given with its conserved first and last residue. Fields, in order: clone size, J gene, V gene, D gene, CDR3 protein, CDR3 DNA. The D gene is left open where the match is weak. Some rows have no size entry. The others give once, few or many, or a class for an expanded clone.

NA TRBJ2-1 TRBV12-3/TRBV12-4 TRBD2 CASRGLAGGLNEQFF TGTGCCAGCAGGGGACTAGCGGGGGGCCTTAATGAGCAGTTCTTC
NA TRBJ1-1 TRBV6-5 NA CASSHGETGPESAGNTEAFF TGTGCCAGCAGCCATGGGGAAACCGGGCCCGAAAGCGCCGGAAACACTGAAGCTTTCTTT
NA TRBJ1-1 TRBV5-4 NA CASSLRLANTEAFF TGTGCCAGCAGCTTACGCTTGGCGAACACTGAAGCTTTCTTT
NA TRBJ2-5 TRBV4-1 NA CASSQEAQRRFQETQYF TGCGCCAGCAGCCAAGAAGCGCAGCGGCGCTTCCAAGAGACCCAGTACTTC
NA TRBJ2-1 TRBV12-3/TRBV12-4 NA CASSSGRGNEQFF TGTGCCAGCAGCTCCGGCCGGGGTAATGAGCAGTTCTTC
NA TRBJ1-2 TRBV28 TRBD1 CASSGTGGAYGYTF TGTGCCAGCAGTGGGACAGGGGGGGCCTATGGCTACACCTTC
NA TRBJ1-1 TRBV4-3 NA CASSQVGWGTEAFF TGCGCCAGCAGCCAAGTGGGGTGGGGGACCGAAGCTTTCTTT
many TRBJ2-3 TRBV7-9 TRBD2 CASSSGLAGGYTDTQYF TGTGCCAGCAGCTCCGGACTAGCGGGGGGTTACACAGATACGCAGTATTTT
NA TRBJ2-7 TRBV6-6 NA CASSPNDGGEQYF TGTGCCAGCAGCCCTAATGATGGGGGCGAGCAGTACTTC
NA TRBJ2-2 TRBV2 NA CASSHKGDVLNTGELFF TGTGCCAGCAGCCACAAGGGGGACGTTCTGAACACCGGGGAGCTGTTTTTT
few TRBJ2-7 TRBV28 TRBD1 CASSTPGQTYEQYF TGTGCCAGCAGTACTCCGGGACAGACCTACGAGCAGTACTTC
few TRBJ1-6 TRBV12-3/TRBV12-4 NA CASSLNSGNSPLHF TGTGCCAGCAGTCTAAATTCAGGGAATTCACCCCTCCACTTT
few TRBJ2-2 TRBV15 TRBD1 CATSTGQGTGELFF TGTGCCACCAGCACGGGACAGGGGACCGGGGAGCTGTTTTTT
NA TRBJ2-7 TRBV4-2 TRBD2 CASSPRTSGGGDEQYF TGTGCCAGCAGCCCAAGGACTAGCGGAGGTGGGGACGAGCAGTACTTC
many TRBJ2-3 TRBV19 TRBD1 CASSQDRASTQYF TGTGCCAGTAGCCAGGACAGGGCGAGTACGCAGTATTTT
many TRBJ2-2 TRBV4-3 TRBD2 CASSQITGTSGGGGELFF TGCGCCAGCAGCCAAATTACTGGGACTAGCGGCGGTGGCGGGGAGCTGTTTTTT
NA TRBJ2-3 TRBV6-5 NA CASSWSSGRTDTQYF TGTGCCAGCAGTTGGTCGTCAGGGAGAACAGATACGCAGTATTTT
few TRBJ2-1 TRBV4-3 NA CASSQARTGYNEQFF TGCGCCAGCAGCCAAGCGCGGACGGGGTACAATGAGCAGTTCTTC
few TRBJ1-5 TRBV6-2/TRBV6-3 NA CASSYRAGQTNQPQHF TGTGCCAGCAGTTACAGGGCAGGGCAGACCAATCAGCCCCAGCATTTT
few TRBJ2-3 TRBV7-9 NA CASSFSKSADTQYF TGTGCCAGCAGCTTTTCGAAGTCCGCAGATACGCAGTATTTT
few TRBJ2-5 TRBV27 TRBD1 CASSISTGGVETQYF TGTGCCAGCAGTATCTCGACAGGGGGCGTAGAGACCCAGTACTTC
many TRBJ2-3 TRBV12-3/TRBV12-4 NA CASTTALGGTDTQYF TGTGCCAGCACGACAGCTTTGGGGGGCACAGATACGCAGTATTTT
NA TRBJ2-7 TRBV6-2/TRBV6-3 NA CASSYARPVGTGYEQYF TGTGCCAGCAGTTATGCCCGCCCAGTCGGGACTGGCTACGAGCAGTACTTC
few TRBJ2-3 TRBV20-1 TRBD2 CSAPAGGRDTQYF TGCAGTGCTCCAGCGGGGGGACGGGATACGCAGTATTTT
few TRBJ2-7 TRBV11-2 NA CASSSYTGTAPHEQYF TGTGCCAGCAGCTCTTACACCGGGACGGCCCCCCACGAGCAGTACTTC
NA TRBJ2-7 TRBV19 TRBD1 CASSLVRGTGKDYEQYF TGTGCCAGTAGCCTGGTTCGGGGGACAGGGAAAGACTACGAGCAGTACTTC
many TRBJ2-3 TRBV5-1 NA CASRRTQGTDTQYF TGCGCCAGCAGAAGGACTCAGGGCACAGATACGCAGTATTTT
NA TRBJ2-2 TRBV5-1 NA CASSLESNGGELFF TGCGCCAGCAGCTTGGAGTCAAATGGCGGGGAGCTGTTTTTT
few TRBJ2-1 TRBV7-6 TRBD2 CASSALGTSGGAGEQFF TGTGCCAGCAGCGCGCTCGGGACTAGCGGGGGGGCCGGAGAGCAGTTCTTC
NA TRBJ2-5 TRBV5-1 NA CASSLGTGGEETQYF TGCGCCAGCAGCTTGGGTACGGGGGGCGAAGAGACCCAGTACTTC
few TRBJ1-3 TRBV4-2 NA CASSQELGRSNTIYF TGTGCCAGCAGCCAAGAACTCGGCAGGTCAAACACCATATATTTT
few TRBJ2-5 TRBV7-2 TRBD1 CASSSDRGRETQYF TGTGCCAGCAGCTCGGACAGGGGGCGGGAGACCCAGTACTTC
NA TRBJ2-6 TRBV6-2/TRBV6-3 TRBD1 CASWDSGTGWFGGTF TGTGCCAGCTGGGACTCCGGGACAGGGTGGTTTGGAGGTACTTTC
few TRBJ1-5 TRBV12-3/TRBV12-4 NA CASSLTAGGNQPQHF TGTGCCAGCAGTCTTACTGCAGGGGGCAATCAGCCCCAGCATTTT
NA TRBJ2-1 TRBV20-1 TRBD2 CSARRTSGGKEQFF TGCAGTGCTCGTCGTACTAGCGGGGGAAAGGAGCAGTTCTTC
NA TRBJ2-5 TRBV5-8 TRBD2 CASSPGASGGEKETQYF TGTGCCAGCAGCCCTGGGGCTAGCGGGGGAGAGAAAGAGACCCAGTACTTC
NA TRBJ2-3 TRBV20-1 NA CSARWPGPDTQYF TGCAGTGCTAGGTGGCCGGGGCCAGATACGCAGTATTTT
NA TRBJ1-2 TRBV6-1 NA CASSESGINGYTF TGTGCCAGCAGTGAATCGGGAATCAATGGCTACACCTTC
few TRBJ2-7 TRBV5-1 NA CASSLLGAYEQYF TGCGCCAGCAGCTTGTTGGGGGCCTACGAGCAGTACTTC
NA TRBJ2-5 TRBV2 TRBD1 CASSEADGTGGQTQYF TGTGCCAGCAGTGAAGCGGATGGGACAGGGGGACAGACCCAGTACTTC
many TRBJ2-3 TRBV5-4 TRBD2 CASSLKLAGGQDTQYF TGTGCCAGCAGCTTGAAACTAGCGGGGGGGCAAGATACGCAGTATTTT
few TRBJ1-2 TRBV6-2/TRBV6-3 TRBD1 CASRDYRGSSYGYTF TGTGCCAGCAGGGATTACAGGGGCTCAAGCTATGGCTACACCTTC
NA TRBJ2-5 TRBV6-5 NA CASTPGGGQFLAQYF TGTGCCAGCACTCCCGGCGGCGGGCAGTTTTTGGCCCAGTACTTC
NA TRBJ2-3 TRBV7-2 TRBD2 CASSLGLAGAFTDTQYF TGTGCCAGCAGCTTAGGCCTAGCGGGGGCCTTCACAGATACGCAGTATTTT
NA TRBJ2-7 TRBV7-9 TRBD1 CASSLGGQGSYEQYF TGTGCCAGCAGCTTAGGGGGACAGGGCTCCTACGAGCAGTACTTC
NA TRBJ1-5 TRBV6-5 TRBD1 CASSYSQGAQPQHF TGTGCCAGCAGTTACTCCCAGGGGGCTCAGCCCCAGCATTTT